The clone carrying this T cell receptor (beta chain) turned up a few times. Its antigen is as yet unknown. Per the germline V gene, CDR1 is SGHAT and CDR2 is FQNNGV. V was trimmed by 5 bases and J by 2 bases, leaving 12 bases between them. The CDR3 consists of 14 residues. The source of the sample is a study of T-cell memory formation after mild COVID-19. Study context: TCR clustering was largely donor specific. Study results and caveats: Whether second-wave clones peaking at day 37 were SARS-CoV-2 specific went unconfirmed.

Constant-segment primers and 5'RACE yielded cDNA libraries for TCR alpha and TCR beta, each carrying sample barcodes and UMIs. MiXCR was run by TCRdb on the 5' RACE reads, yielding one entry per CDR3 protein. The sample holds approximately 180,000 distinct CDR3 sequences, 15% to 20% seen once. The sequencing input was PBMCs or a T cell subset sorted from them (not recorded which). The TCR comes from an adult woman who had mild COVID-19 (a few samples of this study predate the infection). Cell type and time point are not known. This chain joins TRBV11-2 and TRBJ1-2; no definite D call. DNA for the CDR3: TGTGCCAGCAGCGACCGGACGGGCAACTATGGCTACACCTTC. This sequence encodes CASSDRTGNYGYTF. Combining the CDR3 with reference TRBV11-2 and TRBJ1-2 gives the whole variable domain EAGVAQSPRYKIIEKRQSVAFWCNPISGHATLYWYQQILGQGPKLLIQFQNNGVVDDSQLPKDRFSAERLKGVDSTLKIQPAKLEDSAVYLCASSDRTGNYGYTFGSGTRLTVV.